This TCR beta chain came from a study of spatial heterogeneity in lung cancer. The time point denotes: sample taken at primary tumor resection. In each case, whole RNA from tumor, nontumor lung or frozen PBMC was sequenced unsorted. TCRdb used MiXCR to reprocess the 5' RACE reads, holding one entry per CDR3 protein. The data show some 87,000 distinct CDR3 sequences, around 9% seen once. The germline V gene encodes CDR1 MDHEN and CDR2 SYDVKM. The CDR3 totals 14 residues. The V end lost 3 bases, the J end lost 10 bases, and 16 bases lay between the germline ends. The material was PBMCs, obtained at surgery. V is TRBV28 and J is TRBJ2-1; possible D gene TRBD2, 7 bases. The sequence derives from a male donor with early-stage non-small cell lung cancer. The CDR3 loop is CASSFIRGAWEQFF. The CDR3 DNA is TGTGCCAGCAGTTTCATCCGGGGGGCGTGGGAGCAGTTCTTC. Full variable domain (missing parts from reference TRBV28 and TRBJ2-1): DVKVTQSSRYLVKRTGEKVFLECVQDMDHENMFWYRQDPGLGLRLIYFSYDVKMKEKGDIPEGYSVSREKKERFSLILESASTNQTSMYLCASSFIRGAWEQFFGPGTRLTVL.